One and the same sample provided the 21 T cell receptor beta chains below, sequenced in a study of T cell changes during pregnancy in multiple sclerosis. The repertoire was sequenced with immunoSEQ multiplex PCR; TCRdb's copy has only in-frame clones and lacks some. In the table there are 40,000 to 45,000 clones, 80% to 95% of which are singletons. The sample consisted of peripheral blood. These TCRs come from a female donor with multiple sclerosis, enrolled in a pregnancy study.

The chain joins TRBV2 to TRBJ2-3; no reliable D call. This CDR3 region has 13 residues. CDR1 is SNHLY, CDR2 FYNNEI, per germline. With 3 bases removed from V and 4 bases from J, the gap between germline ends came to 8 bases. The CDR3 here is CASSDLVSDTQYF. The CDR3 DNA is TGTGCCAGCAGTGATTTAGTATCAGATACGCAGTATTTT.

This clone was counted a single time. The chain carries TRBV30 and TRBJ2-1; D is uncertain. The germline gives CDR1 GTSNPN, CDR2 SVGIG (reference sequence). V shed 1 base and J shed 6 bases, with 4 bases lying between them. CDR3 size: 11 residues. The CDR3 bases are TGTGCCTGGAGTGAGATCAATGAGCAGTTCTTC. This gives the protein CAWSEINEQFF.

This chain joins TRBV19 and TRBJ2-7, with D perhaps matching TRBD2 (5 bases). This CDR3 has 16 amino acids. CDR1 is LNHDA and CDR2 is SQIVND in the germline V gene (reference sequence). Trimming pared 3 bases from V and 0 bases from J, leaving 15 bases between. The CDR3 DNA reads TGTGCCAGTAGTATCGGGAAGGACGCCGGCTCCTACGAGCAGTACTTC. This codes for CASSIGKDAGSYEQYF.

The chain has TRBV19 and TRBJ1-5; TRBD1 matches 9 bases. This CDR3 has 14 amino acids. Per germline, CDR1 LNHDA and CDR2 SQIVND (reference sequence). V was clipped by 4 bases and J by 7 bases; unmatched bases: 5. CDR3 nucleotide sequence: TGTGCCAGTAGTAGGACAGGGGTAGGACAGCCCCAGCATTTT. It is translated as CASSRTGVGQPQHF. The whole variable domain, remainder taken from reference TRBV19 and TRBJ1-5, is DGGITQSPKYLFRKEGQNVTLSCEQNLNHDAMYWYRQDPGQGLRLIYYSQIVNDFQKGDIAEGYSVSREKKESFPLTVTSAQKNPTAFYLCASSRTGVGQPQHFGDGTRLSIL.

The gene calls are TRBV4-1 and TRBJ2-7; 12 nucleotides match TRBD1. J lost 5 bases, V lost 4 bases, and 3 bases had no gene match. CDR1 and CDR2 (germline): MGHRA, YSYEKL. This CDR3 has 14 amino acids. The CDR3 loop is CASSPGQGANEQYF. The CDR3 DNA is TGCGCCAGCAGCCCGGGACAGGGGGCGAACGAGCAGTACTTC.

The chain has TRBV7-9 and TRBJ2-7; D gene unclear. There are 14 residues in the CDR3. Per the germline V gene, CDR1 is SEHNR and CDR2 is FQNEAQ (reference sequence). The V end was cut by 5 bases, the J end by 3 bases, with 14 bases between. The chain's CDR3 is CASSPEGASYEQYF. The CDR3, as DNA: TGTGCCAGCAGCCCCGAAGGAGCAAGCTACGAGCAGTACTTC.

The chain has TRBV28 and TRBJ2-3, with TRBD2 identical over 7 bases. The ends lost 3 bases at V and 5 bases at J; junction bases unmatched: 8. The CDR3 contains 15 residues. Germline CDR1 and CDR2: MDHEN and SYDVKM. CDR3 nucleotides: TGTGCCAGCAGTTTGACTAGCCTAGAAGGAGATACGCAGTATTTT. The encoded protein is CASSLTSLEGDTQYF.

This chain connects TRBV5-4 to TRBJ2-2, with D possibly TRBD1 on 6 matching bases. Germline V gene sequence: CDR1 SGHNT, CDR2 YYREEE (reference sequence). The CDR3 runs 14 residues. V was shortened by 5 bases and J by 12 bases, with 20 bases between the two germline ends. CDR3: CASRADKGGSKLFF. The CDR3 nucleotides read TGTGCCAGCAGGGCGGACAAAGGGGGTTCGAAGCTGTTTTTT.

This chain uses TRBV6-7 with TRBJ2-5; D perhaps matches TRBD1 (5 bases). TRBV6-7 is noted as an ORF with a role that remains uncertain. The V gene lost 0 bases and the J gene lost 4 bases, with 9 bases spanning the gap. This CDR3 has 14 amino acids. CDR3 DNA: TGTGCCAGCAGTTACTCGGCAGGGCGAGAGACCCAGTACTTC. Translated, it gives CASSYSAGRETQYF.

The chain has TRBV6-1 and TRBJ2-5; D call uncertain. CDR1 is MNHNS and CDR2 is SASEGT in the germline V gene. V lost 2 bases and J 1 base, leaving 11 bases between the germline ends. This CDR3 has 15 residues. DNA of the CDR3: TGTGCCAGCAGTGAAAGGCCACAATCCCAAGAGACCCAGTACTTC. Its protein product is CASSERPQSQETQYF.

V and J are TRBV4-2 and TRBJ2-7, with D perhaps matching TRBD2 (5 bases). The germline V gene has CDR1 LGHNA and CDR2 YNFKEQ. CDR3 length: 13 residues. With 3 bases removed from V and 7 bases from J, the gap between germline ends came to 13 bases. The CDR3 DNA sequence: TGTGCCAGCAGCCACGACCAGCGGAGGGAGCAGTACTTC. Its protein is CASSHDQRREQYF.

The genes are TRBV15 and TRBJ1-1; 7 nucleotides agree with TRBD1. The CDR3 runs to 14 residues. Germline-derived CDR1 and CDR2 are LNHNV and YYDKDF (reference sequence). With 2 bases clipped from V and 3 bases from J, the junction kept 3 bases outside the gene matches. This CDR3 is CATSRNRGDTEAFF. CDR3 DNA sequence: TGTGCCACCAGCAGAAACAGGGGAGACACTGAAGCTTTCTTT.

This CDR3 reads CASCREGNEQFF. CDR3 bases: TGTGCCAGCTGTCGGGAGGGAAATGAGCAGTTCTTC. The gene calls are TRBV6-1 and TRBJ2-1; 8 nucleotides match TRBD2. Germline values: CDR1 MNHNS, CDR2 SASEGT. This CDR3 region has 12 residues. After removal of 8 bases from V and 7 bases from J, the junction contained 4 bases not matched to a gene.

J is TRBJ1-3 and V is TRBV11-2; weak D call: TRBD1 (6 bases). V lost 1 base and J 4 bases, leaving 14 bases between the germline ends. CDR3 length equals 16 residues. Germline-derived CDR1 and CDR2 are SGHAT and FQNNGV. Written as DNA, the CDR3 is TGTGCCAGCAGCTTAGGCTCACAGGGTTTCGGAAACACCATATATTTT. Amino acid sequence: CASSLGSQGFGNTIYF.

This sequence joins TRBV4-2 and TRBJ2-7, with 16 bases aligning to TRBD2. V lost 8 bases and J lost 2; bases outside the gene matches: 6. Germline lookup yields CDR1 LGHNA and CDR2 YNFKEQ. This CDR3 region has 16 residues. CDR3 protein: CASGGLAGGSPYEQYF. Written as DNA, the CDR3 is TGTGCCAGCGGGGGACTAGCGGGAGGGTCCCCCTACGAGCAGTACTTC.

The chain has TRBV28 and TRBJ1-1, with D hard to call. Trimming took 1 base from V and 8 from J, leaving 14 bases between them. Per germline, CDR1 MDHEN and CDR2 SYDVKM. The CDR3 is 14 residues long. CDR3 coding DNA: TGTGCCAGCAGTTTATATGGTGAACAGATCGAAGCTTTCTTT. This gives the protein CASSLYGEQIEAFF.

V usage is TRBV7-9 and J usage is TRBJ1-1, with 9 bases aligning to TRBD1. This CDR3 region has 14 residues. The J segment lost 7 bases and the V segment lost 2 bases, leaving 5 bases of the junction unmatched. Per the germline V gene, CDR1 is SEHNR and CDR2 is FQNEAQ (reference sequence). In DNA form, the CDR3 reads TGTGCCAGCAGCTTATACAGGACAGGGGATGAAGCTTTCTTT. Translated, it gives CASSLYRTGDEAFF.

The DNA of the CDR3 is TGTGCCAGCAGTTTAAGAGATGGGACTGAAGCTTTCTTT. This sequence encodes CASSLRDGTEAFF. This chain uses TRBV27 with TRBJ1-1; D is ambiguous. The V gene's germline CDR1 is MNHEY and CDR2 SMNVEV (reference sequence). This CDR3 contains 13 residues. V was cut by 2 bases and J by 5 bases, with 9 bases left in between.

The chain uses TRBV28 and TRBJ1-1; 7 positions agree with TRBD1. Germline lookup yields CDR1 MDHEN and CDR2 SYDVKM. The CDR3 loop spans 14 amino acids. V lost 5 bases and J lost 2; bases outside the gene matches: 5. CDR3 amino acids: CASSDRVLNTEAFF. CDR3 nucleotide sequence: TGTGCCAGCAGTGACAGGGTGCTCAACACTGAAGCTTTCTTT.

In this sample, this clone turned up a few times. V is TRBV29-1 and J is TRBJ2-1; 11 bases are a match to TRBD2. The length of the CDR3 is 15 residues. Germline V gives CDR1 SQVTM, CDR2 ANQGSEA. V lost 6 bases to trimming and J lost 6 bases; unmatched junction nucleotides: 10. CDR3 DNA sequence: TGCAGCGTCTCGACTAGCGGGATAGTATCCAATGAGCAGTTCTTC. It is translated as CSVSTSGIVSNEQFF.

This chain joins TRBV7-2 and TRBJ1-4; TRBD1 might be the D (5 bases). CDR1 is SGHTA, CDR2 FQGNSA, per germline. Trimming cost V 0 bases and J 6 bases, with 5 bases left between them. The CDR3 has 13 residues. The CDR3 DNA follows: TGTGCCAGCAGCTTAGCAGGGGATGAAAAACTGTTTTTT. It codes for CASSLAGDEKLFF.